These 8 T cell receptor beta chains came from one sample sequenced in a study of tumor-infiltrating lymphocytes in primary liver carcinoma. RNA isolated from unsorted whole blood supplied the blood RNA, with germline DNA also extracted. From around 500 ng total RNA, TCR beta cDNA was generated with a primer in the constant region. Construction of TCR beta libraries relied on three successive nested multiplex PCR rounds employing slightly modified ARM-PCR. For around 10 cycles apiece, the opening two PCR rounds ran with TRBV1-TRBV30 forward primers and a C-beta reverse primer. TCRdb analysed the multiplex PCR reads with MiXCR anew, one entry per CDR3 protein. The data show 310,000 or so distinct CDR3 sequences, 58% seen once. What was sequenced was peripheral blood. The receptors were gathered from a woman aged 25 to 45 with primary liver carcinoma and hepatitis B virus infection.

On this clonotype: An end of the junction differs from the germline gene, which may be a read error. This chain uses TRBV11-3 with TRBJ1-5; the D gene is possibly TRBD1 (5 bases). The V gene's germline CDR1 is SGHNT and CDR2 YENEEA. This CDR3 is built from 15 residues. This CDR3 reads CPSSFSGTNNQSQHF. The CDR3, as DNA: TGTCCCAGCAGCTTCAGTGGGACGAACAATCAGTCCCAGCATTTT.

The table lists this clonotype with many counts. V is TRBV29-1 and J is TRBJ2-1, with TRBD2 identical over 10 bases. V trimming: 4 bases; J trimming: 4 bases; junction bases outside the gene matches: 1. The germline gives CDR1 SQVTM, CDR2 ANQGSEA. The CDR3 covers 13 residues. The CDR3 here is CSVVLAGYNEQFF. CDR3 sequence (DNA): TGCAGCGTTGTACTAGCGGGATACAATGAGCAGTTCTTC.

Remarks on this clonotype: The junction and the germline gene differ at one end; a read error may be behind it. The CDR3 region has the DNA TGTGCCAGCAGTGAAAGACAGGGGGCCGGGTCCCGGGAGCTGTTATTT. It codes for CASSERQGAGSRELLF. The chain is built from TRBV6-1 and TRBJ2-2; the match to TRBD1 covers 10 bases. The germline V gene encodes CDR1 MNHNS and CDR2 SASEGT. The CDR3 covers 16 residues.

Points on this clonotype: A much larger clone differs by one base, so this may be a read error. This chain joins TRBV6-5 and TRBJ2-7, with 7 nucleotides matching TRBD1. This CDR3 has 13 residues. CDR1 MNHEY and CDR2 SVGAGI come from the germline V gene. With V trimmed by 6 bases and J by 6 bases, 8 bases remained unmatched. CDR3 bases: TGTGCCAGCAGGACGGGACAGACCTGCGAGCAGTACTTC. The encoded protein is CASRTGQTCEQYF.

This clonotype was found many times. At one of its ends the junction is not consistent with the germline gene, which may arise from a read error. CDR3 in DNA: TGTGCCAGCAGTCAAGGGGCCACAGATACGCAGTATTTT. Protein sequence: CASSQGATDTQYF. The chain has TRBV14 and TRBJ2-3, with a weak D call TRBD1 (5 bases). In germline, CDR1 is SGHDN, CDR2 FVKESK. There are 13 residues in the CDR3. The full variable domain, in which reference TRBV14 and TRBJ2-3 provide the parts outside the CDR3, is EAGVTQFPSHSVIEKGQTVTLRCDPISGHDNLYWYRRVMGKEIKFLLHFVKESKQDESGMPNNRFLAERTGGTYSTLKVQPAELEDSGVYFCASSQGATDTQYFGPGTRLTVL.

This clonotype was recorded many times. This rearrangement joins TRBV6-2 or TRBV6-3 to TRBJ1-2, with D tentatively TRBD1 (5 bases). The CDR3 is 15 amino acids. CDR1 and CDR2 from the germline V gene are MNHEY and SVGEGT. V lost 8 bases to trimming and J lost 1 base, with 17 bases between them. The DNA for the CDR3 is TGTGCCAGCGGAGGGGAATTATCTGTTAACTATGGCTACACCTTC. Protein product: CASGGELSVNYGYTF.

About this clonotype itself: Possible read error: a much larger clone is one base away. V is TRBV6-5 and J is TRBJ1-2; 11 positions agree with TRBD1. The CDR3 is made up of 13 amino acids. Germline V gene lookup returns CDR1 MNHEY and CDR2 SVGAGI. For the CDR3, the DNA is TGTGGCAGCGCCGGGACAGGGGGATACGGCTACACCTTC. This translates into CGSAGTGGYGYTF.

V gene TRBV6-6 combines with J gene TRBJ2-1; 8 bases align to TRBD2. J lost 10 bases, V lost 8 bases, and 19 bases had no gene match. CDR1 and CDR2 (germline): MNHNY, SVGAGI (reference sequence). This CDR3 is built from 16 residues. Here the CDR3 reads CASHRGPRGRSEEQFF. The DNA for the CDR3 is TGTGCCAGCCACCGCGGGCCGCGCGGGAGGTCGGAGGAGCAGTTCTTC.